There are a few counts of the clone carrying this TCR beta chain. Antigen unknown. This sample is drawn from a study of post-analysis software for immune sequencing data. Findings and limits, study-wide: Controls had lower frequencies than patients of 4 or 5 TRBV segments, which included TRBV5-6, TRBV5-1 and TRBV20-1.

Built from TCR beta cDNA, the libraries had unique molecular identifiers in them. TCRdb processed the PCR reads anew with MiXCR; each CDR3 protein has one entry. The table shows fewer than 850,000 distinct CDR3 sequences, with 25% to 30% occurring only once. V was clipped by 4 bases and J by 4 bases, with 13 bases between them. Germline V lookup: CDR1 SGHTA, CDR2 FQGNSA. The CDR3 length is 14 residues. Sample: blood. This rearrangement joins TRBV7-2 to TRBJ1-2; D gene ambiguous. The sequence derives from a girl aged 5-17 years with multiple sclerosis. CDR3 sequence (DNA): TGTGCCAGCAGCTCGACACGAGGGAGCTATGGCTACACCTTC. It specifies CASSSTRGSYGYTF.